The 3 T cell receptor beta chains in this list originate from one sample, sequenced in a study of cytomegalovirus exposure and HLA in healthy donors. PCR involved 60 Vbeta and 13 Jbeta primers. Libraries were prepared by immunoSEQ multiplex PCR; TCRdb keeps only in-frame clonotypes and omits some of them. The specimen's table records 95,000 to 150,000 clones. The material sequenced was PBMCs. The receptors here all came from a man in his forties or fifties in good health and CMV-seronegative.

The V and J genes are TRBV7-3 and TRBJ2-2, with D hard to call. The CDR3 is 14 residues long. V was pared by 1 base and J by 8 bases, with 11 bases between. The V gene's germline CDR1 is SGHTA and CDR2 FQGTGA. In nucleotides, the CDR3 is TGTGCCAGCAGCTTAAAACCCGCGGAGGGGGAGCTGTTTTTT. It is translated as CASSLKPAEGELFF.

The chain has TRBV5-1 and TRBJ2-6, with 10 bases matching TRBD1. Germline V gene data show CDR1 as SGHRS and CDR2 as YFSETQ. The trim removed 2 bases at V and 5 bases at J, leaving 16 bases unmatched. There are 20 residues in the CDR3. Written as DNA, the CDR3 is TGCGCCAGCAGCTTTTCGACAGGGGGCGCGAGTTCCCTCTGGGCCAACGTCCTGACTTTC. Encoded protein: CASSFSTGGASSLWANVLTF.

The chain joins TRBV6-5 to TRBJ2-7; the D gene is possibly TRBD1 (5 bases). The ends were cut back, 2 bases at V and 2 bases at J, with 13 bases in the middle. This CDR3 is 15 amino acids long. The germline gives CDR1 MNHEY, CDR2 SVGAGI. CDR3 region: CASSYGGHLTYEQYF. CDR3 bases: TGTGCCAGCAGTTACGGTGGACACCTTACCTACGAGCAGTACTTC.